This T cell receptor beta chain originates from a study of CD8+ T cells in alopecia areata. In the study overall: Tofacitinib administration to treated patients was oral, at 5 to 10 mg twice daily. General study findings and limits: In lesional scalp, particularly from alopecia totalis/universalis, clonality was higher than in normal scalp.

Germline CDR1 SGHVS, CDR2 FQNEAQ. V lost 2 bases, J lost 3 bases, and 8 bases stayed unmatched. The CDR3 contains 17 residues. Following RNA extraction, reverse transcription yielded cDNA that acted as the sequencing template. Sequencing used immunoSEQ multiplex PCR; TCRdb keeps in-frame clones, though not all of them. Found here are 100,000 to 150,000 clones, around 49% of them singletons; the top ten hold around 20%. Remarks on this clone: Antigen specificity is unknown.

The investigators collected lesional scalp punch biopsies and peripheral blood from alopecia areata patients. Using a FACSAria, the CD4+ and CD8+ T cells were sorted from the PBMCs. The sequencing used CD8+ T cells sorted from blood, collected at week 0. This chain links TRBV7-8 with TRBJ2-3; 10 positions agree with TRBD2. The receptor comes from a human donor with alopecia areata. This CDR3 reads CASSLILAGGLTDTQYF. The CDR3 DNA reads TGTGCCAGCAGCTTAATTTTAGCGGGGGGCCTAACAGATACGCAGTATTTT.